This record concerns one T cell receptor beta chain sequence. The protocol was immunoSEQ multiplex PCR, while the TCRdb copy is restricted to in-frame clones and leaves out a portion. Among roughly 50,000 clones, around 89% were seen once, and the ten largest hold 15% to 25%. These data originate in a study of blood T cell repertoires in COVID-19. The germline gives CDR1 SNHLY, CDR2 FYNNEI. The CDR3 totals 14 residues. Between the trimmed V and J ends, which lost 9 bases and 0 bases, there was a span of 13 bases. The receptor was derived from a human donor in a cohort sampled during active COVID-19. The chain links TRBV2 to TRBJ2-3; D may be TRBD1 (6 bases). The sample was peripheral blood. The CDR3 DNA follows: TGTGCCAGGAAGGGACATACTAGCACAGATACGCAGTATTTT. Translation gives CARKGHTSTDTQYF.